This TCR beta chain was obtained from a study of Ad26.COV2.S vaccination and SARS-CoV-2 variants. The overall study: The study gave Ad26.COV2.S intramuscularly, once or twice 56 days apart.

TCRdb's copy holds only in-frame clones and misses some; the assay was immunoSEQ multiplex PCR. The data hold 350,000 to 400,000 clones, with about 88% observed a single time. Regarding treatment: roughly 18 received Ad26.COV2.S at low or high dose, single or two shots; several received placebo; per-sample allocation not given. Vaccine and placebo recipients were sampled on day 63 after the first injection. The TCR originated in a person aged 18 to 65 who received the Ad26.COV2.S COVID-19 vaccine or a placebo. This specimen was peripheral blood, taken in a trial of Ad26.COV2.S vaccine versus placebo.

The CDR3 DNA reads TGTGCCAGCAGTTTATACGAGAACACTGAAGCTTTCTTT. It yields the protein CASSLYENTEAFF. The chain links TRBV27 to TRBJ1-1; D gene unclear. Germline CDR1 and CDR2: MNHEY and SMNVEV (reference sequence). The CDR3 loop spans 13 amino acids. Trimming stripped 1 base from V and 1 base from J, with 4 bases between.